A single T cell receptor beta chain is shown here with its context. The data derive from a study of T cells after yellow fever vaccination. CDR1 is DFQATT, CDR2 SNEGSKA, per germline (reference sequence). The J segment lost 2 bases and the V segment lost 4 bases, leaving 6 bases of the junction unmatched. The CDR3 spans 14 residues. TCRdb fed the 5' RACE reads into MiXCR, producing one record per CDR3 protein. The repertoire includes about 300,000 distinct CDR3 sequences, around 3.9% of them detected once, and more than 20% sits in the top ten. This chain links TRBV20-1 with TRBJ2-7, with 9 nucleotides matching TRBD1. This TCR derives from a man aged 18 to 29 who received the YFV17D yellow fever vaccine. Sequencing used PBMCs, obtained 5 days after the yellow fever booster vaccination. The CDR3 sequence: CSANRDRDAYEQYF. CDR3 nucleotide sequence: TGCAGTGCTAACCGGGACAGGGATGCCTACGAGCAGTACTTC.